This TCR beta chain appears in the sequencing data of a study of tumor-infiltrating lymphocytes in primary liver carcinoma. Study-level points and caveats: Tumor region pairs showed greater overlap than either tumor-adjacent or tumor-blood pairs did. The difference in top-250-clone fraction between tumors and blood was significant, favoring tumors (p = 0.039).

Trimming took 4 bases from V and 5 from J, leaving 23 bases between them. CDR3 length: 17 amino acids. The study co-extracted DNA and RNA from 20-30 mg of unsorted bulk tissue. Enrolled patients were chronically infected with HBV and treatment-naive. Researchers generated TCR beta cDNA from approximately 500 ng of total RNA, relying on a constant-region primer. Researchers made the TCR beta libraries by running three nested multiplex PCR rounds with slightly modified ARM-PCR. Researchers ran the first two PCR rounds for roughly 11 cycles each with TRBV1-TRBV30 forward primers and a C-beta reverse primer. In TCRdb, the multiplex PCR reads were re-called with MiXCR into one record per CDR3 protein. The sample consists of more than 70,000 distinct CDR3 sequences, 65% to 75% of them appearing once. This clonotype has a single count. The antigen is unknown.

Sequencing was done on a sample of tumor-adjacent normal liver tissue. The rearrangement links TRBV12-3 or TRBV12-4 to TRBJ2-5, with D unresolved. This clonotype originated in a man aged 35-49 years with primary liver carcinoma and hepatitis B virus infection. The CDR3: CASSSSHGSSRRETQYF. CDR3 nucleotides: TGTGCCAGCAGTTCCTCCCACGGAAGTAGCCGGCGGGAGACCCAGTACTTC.